This T cell receptor (beta chain) was captured by sequencing in a study of blood T cell repertoires in COVID-19. A single count supports this clone. Seattle participants joined during active infection and were tracked over time. With 4 bases removed from V and 7 bases from J, the gap between germline ends came to 19 bases. Germline V gene data show CDR1 as MNHNY and CDR2 as SVGAGI (reference sequence). The CDR3 is made up of 15 amino acids. TCRdb keeps only in-frame clones here, not all; method: immunoSEQ multiplex PCR. The sample lists about 140,000 clones; 80% to 85% were seen once. The TCR originated in a young man with COVID-19, enrolled during active disease. Sequencing was carried out using peripheral blood. J is TRBJ1-2 and V is TRBV6-6, with unresolved D. CDR3 region: CASSLGSYGVPGYTF. CDR3 in DNA: TGTGCCAGCAGTTTGGGGTCGTACGGGGTCCCTGGCTACACCTTC.